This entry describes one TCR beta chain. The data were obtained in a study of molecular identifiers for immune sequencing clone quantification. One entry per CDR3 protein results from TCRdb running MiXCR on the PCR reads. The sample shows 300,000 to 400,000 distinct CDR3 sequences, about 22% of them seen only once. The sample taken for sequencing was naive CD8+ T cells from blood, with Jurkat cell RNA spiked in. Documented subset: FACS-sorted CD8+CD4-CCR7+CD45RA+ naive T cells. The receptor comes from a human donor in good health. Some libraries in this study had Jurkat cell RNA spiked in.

The CDR3 coding sequence is TGTGCCAGCTCACCCGGTTTTGTGGCAGGCGAAGAGACCCAGTACTTC. Its protein product is CASSPGFVAGEETQYF. The gene calls are TRBV18 and TRBJ2-5; D call uncertain. The germline V gene has CDR1 KGHSH and CDR2 LQKENI. This CDR3 is 16 amino acids long. V was shortened by 3 bases and J by 3 bases, with 17 bases between the two germline ends.